These 13 T cell receptor beta chains came from one sample sequenced in a study of cytomegalovirus exposure and HLA in healthy donors. PCR was performed using 60 Vbeta and 13 Jbeta primers. Repertoires were generated with immunoSEQ multiplex PCR, while TCRdb's copy carries only in-frame clones and drops some. The table has 150,000 to 200,000 clones, about 80% seen once. The sample taken for sequencing was PBMCs. These receptors all come from a man aged 50-60 years in good health and CMV-seropositive.

This chain joins TRBV7-2 and TRBJ2-7; D remains unclear. The CDR3 has 17 amino acids. Germline V gene lookup returns CDR1 SGHTA and CDR2 FQGNSA. V was cut by 1 base and J by 0 bases, with 16 bases left in between. This chain's CDR3 is CASSLGPGTYYSYEQYF. The CDR3 nucleotides are TGTGCCAGCAGCTTAGGTCCGGGTACCTACTACTCCTACGAGCAGTACTTC.

The V and J genes are TRBV9 and TRBJ1-3; TRBD1 might be the D (5 bases). The ends were cut back, 2 bases at V and 0 bases at J, with 15 bases in the middle. This CDR3 comprises 17 residues. From germline, CDR1 is SGDLS and CDR2 YYNGEE. This CDR3 is CASSVRPGLRSGNTIYF. CDR3 DNA sequence: TGTGCCAGCAGCGTTAGGCCGGGACTCCGCTCTGGAAACACCATATATTTT.

The J gene is TRBJ1-3, the V gene TRBV7-6; 9 bases fit TRBD1. The CDR3 length is 17 residues. Unmatched junction bases numbered 5, after V lost 1 base and J lost 1 base. The germline V gene encodes CDR1 SGHVS and CDR2 FNYEAQ. This CDR3 reads CASSLGGQGVSGNTIYF. DNA for the CDR3: TGTGCCAGCAGCTTAGGGGGACAGGGAGTTTCTGGAAACACCATATATTTT.

This sequence joins TRBV29-1 and TRBJ2-5; a possible D gene is TRBD2 (7 bases). The DNA end favors TRBJ2-7, so the J call may be wrong. In germline, CDR1 is SQVTM, CDR2 ANQGSEA. The CDR3 consists of 13 residues. In DNA form, the CDR3 reads TGCAGCGTTGTGGGAGGGACAACCTACGAGCAGTACTTC. This encodes CSVVGGTTYEQYF.

The chain joins TRBV27 to TRBJ2-7; TRBD1 aligns across 7 bases. This CDR3 has 14 residues. The germline gives CDR1 MNHEY, CDR2 SMNVEV (reference sequence). The ends lost 5 bases at V and 2 bases at J; junction bases unmatched: 6. CDR3 sequence (DNA): TGTGCCAGCAGTCCTCGACAGGGACCCTACGAGCAGTACTTC. The encoded protein is CASSPRQGPYEQYF.

This clone was detected only a few times. The J gene is TRBJ2-7, the V gene TRBV10-1; D is perhaps TRBD1 (5 bases). Germline V CDR1 and CDR2: WNHNN, SYGVQD (reference sequence). The CDR3 consists of 16 residues. V was shortened by 4 bases and J by 0 bases, with 16 bases between the two germline ends. As DNA, the CDR3 is TGCGCCAGCAGTGGGGGCAGACGGACCGGCTCCTACGAGCAGTACTTC. This gives the protein CASSGGRRTGSYEQYF.

The chain is built from TRBV12-5 and TRBJ2-3; D unclear. The germline gives CDR1 LGHNT, CDR2 FRNRAP. Trimming took off 0 bases at V and 4 bases at J, with 14 bases between the two ends. This CDR3 has 16 residues. The CDR3 loop is CASGLVIGPLPDTQYF. The CDR3 DNA is TGTGCTAGTGGTTTGGTAATTGGGCCCCTTCCAGATACGCAGTATTTT. The whole variable domain, remainder taken from reference TRBV12-5 and TRBJ2-3, is DARVTQTPRHKVTEMGQEVTMRCQPILGHNTVFWYRQTMMQGLELLAYFRNRAPLDDSGMPKDRFSAEMPDATLATLKIQPSEPRDSAVYFCASGLVIGPLPDTQYFGPGTRLTVL.

J is TRBJ2-4 and V is TRBV6-1, with 10 bases fitting TRBD1. Germline V CDR1 and CDR2: MNHNS, SASEGT. The junction had 15 bases not matched to a gene; V was cut back by 4 bases and J by 9 bases. The CDR3 consists of 17 residues. The CDR3 bases are TGTGCCAGCAGTGTTTCAGCCGGGACAGGGGTTCAGGGCATTCAGTACTTC. This gives the protein CASSVSAGTGVQGIQYF.

V and J are TRBV7-9 and TRBJ1-5; D is undetermined. This CDR3 has 15 amino acids. Germline V gene data show CDR1 as SEHNR and CDR2 as FQNEAQ (reference sequence). Trimming shortened V by 5 bases and J by 0 bases, and 11 bases separated the two germline ends. This CDR3 reads CASSPTANSNQPQHF. In DNA, the CDR3 is TGTGCCAGCAGCCCCACAGCAAATAGCAATCAGCCCCAGCATTTT.

This clone was picked up one time. The chain combines TRBV9 with TRBJ2-3; 9 bases line up with TRBD1. The germline V gene encodes CDR1 SGDLS and CDR2 YYNGEE. CDR3 length: 17 amino acids. V shed 4 bases, J shed 8 bases, and the junction held 17 bases outside the gene matches. The CDR3 DNA sequence: TGTGCCAGCAGCCTAAATGACGCGGGACAGGGAAAGGGTACGCAGTATTTT. It yields the protein CASSLNDAGQGKGTQYF.

This chain uses TRBV10-3 with TRBJ1-2, with no clear D. The CDR3 totals 11 residues. With 7 bases removed from V and 8 bases from J, the gap between germline ends came to 11 bases. The germline V gene has CDR1 ENHRY and CDR2 SYGVKD. The chain's CDR3 is CAITPGEGYTF. CDR3 DNA: TGTGCCATCACTCCGGGAGAGGGCTACACCTTC.

The chain has TRBV7-2 and TRBJ1-3; possibly TRBD1 for D (5 bases). Trimming cost V 4 bases and J 0 bases, with 13 bases left between them. The CDR3 loop spans 16 amino acids. CDR1 SGHTA and CDR2 FQGNSA come from the germline V gene. The CDR3 sequence: CASSSDTRNSGNTIYF. CDR3 bases: TGTGCCAGCAGCTCGGACACGCGGAACTCTGGAAACACCATATATTTT.

There are a few counts of this clone. The chain has TRBV12-5 and TRBJ1-2, with D perhaps matching TRBD1 (6 bases). The CDR3 spans 13 residues. The germline V gene has CDR1 LGHNT and CDR2 FRNRAP. V dropped 6 bases and J dropped 8 bases, with 16 bases sitting between them. The CDR3 nucleotides read TGTGCTAGTGGCCTACAGGGCACAGTAGGCTACACCTTC. Amino acids: CASGLQGTVGYTF.